This T cell receptor beta chain emerged from a study of beta chain features in type 1 diabetes. Background on the study: Sorted cells numbering 107,917,701 were examined across all samples. Study-level findings and limits: There were fewer insertions and more deletions at the VDJ junctions of type 1 diabetes patients. Patients' naive, central memory and Treg TCRB repertoires seemed closer to one another than those of healthy donors.

This clone was found a few times. Antigen specificity is unknown. Via CD45RO/CCR7/CD25/CD127/CD95/CD27, cells of the CD4+ naive, central memory, regulatory and stem cell-like memory subsets were sorted. V was clipped by 1 base and J by 7 bases, with 8 bases between them. The CDR3 covers 13 residues. Per the germline V gene, CDR1 is SGDLS and CDR2 is YYNGEE. What was sequenced were expressed TCRB transcripts, since all of the isolated RNA had been reverse transcribed. The protocol was immunoSEQ multiplex PCR, while the TCRdb copy is restricted to in-frame clones and leaves out a portion. This sample has some 500,000 clones; over 10% occur once, and the top ten carry 0.035% to 0.05%.

This TCR came from a woman under 30 in good health. This chain links TRBV9 with TRBJ1-4; unclear D gene. The sample was naive CD4+ T cells from blood. The CDR3 loop is CASSVSGGEKLFF. DNA for the CDR3: TGTGCCAGCAGCGTATCCGGTGGTGAAAAACTGTTTTTT.